The clone carrying this T cell receptor (beta chain) has ten or more counts. As yet, its antigen is unknown. The V and J ends lost 4 bases and 0 bases respectively, with 12 bases between them. The germline CDR1 and CDR2 sequences are MNHEY and SMNVEV (reference sequence). This CDR3 region has 16 residues. Described time point: sample taken at primary tumor resection. Frozen PBMC, nontumor lung or tumor provided whole RNA, which was sequenced unsorted. The donors comprised around 76 untreated early-stage non-small cell lung cancer patients. The source of the sample is a study of spatial heterogeneity in lung cancer. Study observations and caveats: Ubiquitous expanded tumor TCRs surfaced in blood more at resection than they did at follow-up.

The library protocol tagged each TCR cDNA with a unique molecular identifier. MiXCR, run by TCRdb on the 5' RACE reads, gives a single entry per CDR3 protein. The top ten hold 29% of the sample, which has some 20,000 distinct CDR3 sequences, about 3% seen once. The sequences come from PBMCs, collected at surgery. The chain has TRBV27 and TRBJ2-2; D unresolved. This TCR was recovered from a female donor with early-stage non-small cell lung cancer. CDR3 coding DNA: TGTGCCAGCAGTTCCAGGTGGTTACCGAACACCGGGGAGCTGTTTTTT. It is translated as CASSSRWLPNTGELFF.